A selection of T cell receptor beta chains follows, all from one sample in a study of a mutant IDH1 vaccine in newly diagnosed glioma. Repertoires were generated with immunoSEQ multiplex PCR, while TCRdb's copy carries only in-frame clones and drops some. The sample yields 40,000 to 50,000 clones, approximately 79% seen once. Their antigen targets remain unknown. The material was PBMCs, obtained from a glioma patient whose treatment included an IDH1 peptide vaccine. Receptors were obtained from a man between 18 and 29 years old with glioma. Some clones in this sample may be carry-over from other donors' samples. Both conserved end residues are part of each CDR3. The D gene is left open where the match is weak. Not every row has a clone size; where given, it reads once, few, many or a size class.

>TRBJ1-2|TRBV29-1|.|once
CSGEGNYGYTF
TGCAGCGGGGAGGGTAACTATGGCTACACCTTC
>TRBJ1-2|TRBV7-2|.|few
CASSLLVLANYGYTF
TGTGCCAGCAGCTTATTAGTCTTAGCTAACTATGGCTACACCTTC
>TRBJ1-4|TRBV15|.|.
CATSRAARNEKLFF
TGTGCCACCAGCAGAGCTGCGCGTAATGAAAAACTGTTTTTT
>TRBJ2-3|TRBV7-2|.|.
CASSLAGAGGTDTQYF
TGTGCCAGCAGCTTAGCGGGAGCCGGGGGCACAGATACGCAGTATTTT
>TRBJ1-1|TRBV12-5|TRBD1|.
CASGLVFTGGSEAFF
TGTGCTAGTGGTTTGGTTTTTACAGGGGGCTCTGAAGCTTTCTTT
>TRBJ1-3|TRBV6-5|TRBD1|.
CASGPTGAGNTIYF
TGTGCCAGCGGACCAACAGGGGCTGGAAACACCATATATTTT
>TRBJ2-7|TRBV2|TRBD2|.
CASSDWIDGDQRERLYEQYF
TGTGCCAGCAGTGATTGGATTGATGGGGATCAGCGGGAGCGACTTTACGAGCAGTACTTC
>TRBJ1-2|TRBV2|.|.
CASRGQSYGYTF
TGTGCCAGCAGAGGACAGTCCTATGGCTACACCTTC
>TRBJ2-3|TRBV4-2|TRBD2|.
CASSQDLRREGDTQYF
TGTGCCAGCAGCCAAGACCTTAGGCGGGAGGGGGATACGCAGTATTTT
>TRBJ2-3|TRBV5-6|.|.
CASSLSDTQYF
TGTGCCAGCAGCTTGTCAGATACGCAGTATTTT
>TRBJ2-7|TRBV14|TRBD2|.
CASSQGLAAFYEQYF
TGTGCCAGCAGCCAAGGGCTAGCGGCCTTCTACGAGCAGTACTTC
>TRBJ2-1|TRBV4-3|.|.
CASSQGPGVSYNEQFF
TGCGCCAGCAGCCAAGGCCCAGGGGTATCCTACAATGAGCAGTTCTTC
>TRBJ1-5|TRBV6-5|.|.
CASSLRGGYQPQHF
TGTGCCAGCAGTCTCCGGGGGGGATATCAGCCCCAGCATTTT
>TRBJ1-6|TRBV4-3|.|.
CASSARLWSSYNSPLHF
TGCGCCAGCAGCGCCAGGTTGTGGAGCTCCTATAATTCACCCCTCCACTTT
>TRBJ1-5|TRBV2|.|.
CASSDLWTHSNQPQHF
TGTGCCAGCAGTGACCTATGGACCCATAGCAATCAGCCCCAGCATTTT
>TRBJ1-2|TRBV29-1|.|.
CSVARWQDDGGYTF
TGCAGCGTTGCCCGGTGGCAGGACGACGGTGGCTACACCTTC
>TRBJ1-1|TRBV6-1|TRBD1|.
CASTTRTGGEAFF
TGTGCCAGCACCACCCGGACAGGGGGCGAAGCTTTCTTT
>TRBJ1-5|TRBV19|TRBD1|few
CASSIRAGGTGGNQPQHF
TGTGCCAGTAGTATAAGGGCCGGGGGGACAGGGGGGAATCAGCCCCAGCATTTT
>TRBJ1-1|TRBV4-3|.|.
CASSQDRVGLMNTEAFF
TGCGCCAGCAGCCAGGACCGCGTCGGATTAATGAACACTGAAGCTTTCTTT
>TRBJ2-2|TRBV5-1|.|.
CASSLHRGSNTGELFF
TGCGCCAGCAGCTTGCATCGGGGTTCGAACACCGGGGAGCTGTTTTTT
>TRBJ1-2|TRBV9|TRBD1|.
CASSGQTGGTQGYTF
TGTGCCAGCAGCGGACAGACAGGGGGAACTCAGGGCTACACCTTC
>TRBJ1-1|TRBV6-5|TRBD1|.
CASSYDRGRPEAFF
TGTGCCAGCAGTTACGACAGGGGGCGGCCTGAAGCTTTCTTT
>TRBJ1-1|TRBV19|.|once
CASSIGGGWGTEAFF
TGTGCCAGTAGTATTGGAGGGGGTTGGGGCACTGAAGCTTTCTTT
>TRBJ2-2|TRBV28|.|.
CASSLGNTGELFF
TGTGCCAGCAGTTTAGGTAACACCGGGGAGCTGTTTTTT
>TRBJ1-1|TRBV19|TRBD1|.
CASSPRTGNTEAFF
TGTGCCAGTAGTCCAAGGACAGGGAACACTGAAGCTTTCTTT
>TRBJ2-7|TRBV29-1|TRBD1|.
CSVGGQVYEQYF
TGCAGCGTTGGGGGACAGGTATACGAGCAGTACTTC
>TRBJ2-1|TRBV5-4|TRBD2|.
CASSFSGGVYNEQFF
TGTGCCAGCAGCTTTAGCGGGGGGGTTTACAATGAGCAGTTCTTC
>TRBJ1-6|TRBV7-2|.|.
CASSLDGYSPLHF
TGTGCCAGCAGCTTGGACGGCTATTCACCCCTCCACTTT
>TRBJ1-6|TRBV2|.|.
CASIWEQVRNDNSPLHF
TGTGCCAGCATCTGGGAACAGGTCCGAAATGATAATTCACCCCTCCACTTT
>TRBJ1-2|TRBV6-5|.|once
CASTPERRSNYGYTF
TGTGCCAGCACACCGGAGAGACGGTCTAACTATGGCTACACCTTC
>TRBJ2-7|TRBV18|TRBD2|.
CASSPPQAGGYEQYF
TGTGCCAGCTCACCACCCCAAGCGGGAGGCTACGAGCAGTACTTC
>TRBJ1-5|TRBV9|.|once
CASSVASSNQPQHF
TGTGCCAGCAGCGTAGCCAGCAGCAATCAGCCCCAGCATTTT
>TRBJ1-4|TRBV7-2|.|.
CASSLRWAGGEKLFF
TGTGCCAGCAGCTTAAGGTGGGCTGGGGGCGAAAAACTGTTTTTT
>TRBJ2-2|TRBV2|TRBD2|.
CASSLGLVTGELFF
TGTGCCAGCAGCCTCGGACTAGTAACCGGGGAGCTGTTTTTT
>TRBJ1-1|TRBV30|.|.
CACAGTLNTEAFF
TGTGCCTGCGCCGGGACCCTGAACACTGAAGCTTTCTTT
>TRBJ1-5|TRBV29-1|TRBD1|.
CSVSEQGRDQPQHF
TGCAGCGTTTCGGAACAGGGGAGAGATCAGCCCCAGCATTTT
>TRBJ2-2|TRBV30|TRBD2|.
CACPTGPSGVGELFF
TGTGCCTGTCCCACGGGGCCTAGCGGGGTCGGGGAGCTGTTTTTT
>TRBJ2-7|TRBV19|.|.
CASSIIGFEQYF
TGTGCCAGTAGTATTATCGGATTCGAGCAGTACTTC
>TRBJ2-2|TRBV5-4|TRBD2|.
CASSLSATSGRVPGELFF
TGTGCCAGCAGCTTGAGCGCAACTAGCGGGAGAGTTCCCGGGGAGCTGTTTTTT
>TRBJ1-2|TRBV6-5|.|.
CASSYGGNYGYTF
TGTGCCAGCAGTTACGGGGGGAACTATGGCTACACCTTC
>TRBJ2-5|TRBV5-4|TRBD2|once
CASSQTSGSQETQYF
TGTGCCAGCAGCCAGACTAGCGGGAGCCAAGAGACCCAGTACTTC